The 28 T cell receptor beta chains presented below share a single source sample, sequenced in a study of blood T cell repertoires in COVID-19. Sequenced by immunoSEQ multiplex PCR; TCRdb stores in-frame clones only, minus some. Of about 140,000 clones in the sample, about 91% were seen once. The sample was peripheral blood. The receptors shown here come from a woman aged 60 to 75 with acute or convalescent COVID-19.

The CDR3 DNA reads TGTGCCAGCAGCTTAGGCCGGGACAGGGGCCACGAGCAGTACTTC. Its translation is CASSLGRDRGHEQYF. The chain has TRBV11-3 and TRBJ2-7; 10 bases align to TRBD1. The CDR3 contains 15 residues. V trimming: 1 base; J trimming: 5 bases; junction bases outside the gene matches: 5. Germline CDR1 SGHNT, CDR2 YENEEA. Variable domain in full (rest from reference TRBV11-3 and TRBJ2-7): EAGVVQSPRYKIIEKKQPVAFWCNPISGHNTLYWYLQNLGQGPELLIRYENEEAVDDSQLPKDRFSAERLKGVDSTLKIQPAELGDSAVYLCASSLGRDRGHEQYFGPGTRLTVT.

This chain uses TRBV18 with TRBJ1-3; TRBD1 aligns across 11 bases. CDR1 and CDR2 (germline): KGHSH, LQKENI. V trimming: 3 bases; J trimming: 0 bases; junction bases outside the gene matches: 4. This CDR3 is 17 amino acids long. In DNA, the CDR3 is TGTGCCAGCTCACCGGGACAGGGGGTAATCTCTGGAAACACCATATATTTT. Translation gives CASSPGQGVISGNTIYF.

The chain links TRBV7-9 to TRBJ2-7; D might be TRBD2 (6 bases). In germline, CDR1 is SEHNR, CDR2 FQNEAQ (reference sequence). V lost 5 bases to trimming and J lost 3 bases, with 14 bases between them. CDR3 length equals 14 residues. The CDR3 bases are TGTGCCAGCAGCCTCGGGGACTCCTTCTACGAGCAGTACTTC. Amino acid sequence: CASSLGDSFYEQYF.

The V and J genes are TRBV27 and TRBJ1-5; D is ambiguous. Trimming cost V 5 bases and J 0 bases, with 14 bases left between them. Germline V gives CDR1 MNHEY, CDR2 SMNVEV (reference sequence). This CDR3 comprises 16 residues. The CDR3 coding sequence is TGTGCCAGCAGTCGATCCGCGACTTATAGCAATCAGCCCCAGCATTTT. This codes for CASSRSATYSNQPQHF.

The rearrangement joins TRBV19 to TRBJ1-3, with D unclear. Germline V gene lookup returns CDR1 LNHDA and CDR2 SQIVND (reference sequence). CDR3 size: 15 residues. Between the trimmed V and J ends, which lost 4 bases and 0 bases, there was a span of 10 bases. The CDR3 is CASSKTRNSGNTIYF. The DNA for the CDR3 is TGTGCCAGTAGTAAGACGCGGAACTCTGGAAACACCATATATTTT.

The chain couples TRBV5-4 to TRBJ2-5, with D possibly being TRBD2 (6 bases). V lost 0 bases, J lost 2 bases, and 17 bases lay in between. Germline V CDR1 and CDR2: SGHNT, YYREEE (reference sequence). This CDR3 spans 17 amino acids. CDR3 sequence (DNA): TGTGCCAGCAGCTTGGTGGGGGGTCAAGGGGCACAAGAGACCCAGTACTTC. It yields the protein CASSLVGGQGAQETQYF.

CDR3 sequence (DNA): TGTGCCAGCGGATTCCGGGGGAATCTATCACCTTATGGCTACACCTTC. This translates into CASGFRGNLSPYGYTF. The chain combines TRBV27 with TRBJ1-2; a weak D match, TRBD1 (5 bases). Trimming removed 8 bases at V and 5 bases at J, with 24 bases between. This CDR3 spans 16 amino acids. CDR1 MNHEY and CDR2 SMNVEV come from the germline V gene (reference sequence).

The chain recombines TRBV15 with TRBJ1-2; no firm D call. The V gene lost 3 bases and the J gene lost 1 base, with 3 bases spanning the gap. From germline, CDR1 is LNHNV and CDR2 YYDKDF (reference sequence). The CDR3 extends over 12 amino acids. The chain's CDR3 is CATSSFNYGYTF. The CDR3 DNA follows: TGTGCCACCAGCAGCTTTAACTATGGCTACACCTTC.

J is TRBJ1-1 and V is TRBV7-2, with TRBD1 identical over 7 bases. There are 15 residues in the CDR3. V shed 0 bases and J 10 bases; nucleotides not matched to a gene: 11. CDR1 and CDR2 from the germline V gene are SGHTA and FQGNSA. The CDR3 loop is CASSLAGTASRGAFF. CDR3 in DNA: TGTGCCAGCAGCTTAGCCGGGACAGCCTCACGGGGAGCTTTCTTT.

J is TRBJ2-5 and V is TRBV6-5; no firm D call. The CDR3 is made up of 11 amino acids. V was trimmed by 6 bases and J by 4 bases, leaving 6 bases between them. Germline V gene lookup returns CDR1 MNHEY and CDR2 SVGAGI. In DNA, the CDR3 is TGTGCCAGCAGCCAATTAGAGACCCAGTACTTC. Amino acid sequence: CASSQLETQYF.

This clone is a singleton in its sample. This sequence joins TRBV28 and TRBJ1-1; TRBD1 agrees at 7 bases. Losses at the gene ends were 2 bases for V and 4 bases for J; bases not matched to a gene: 10. There are 16 residues in the CDR3. Looked up from germline, CDR1 is MDHEN and CDR2 is SYDVKM. The CDR3 DNA is TGTGCCAGCAGTTTAGGAGGGGGCGGTCCCGTCACTGAAGCTTTCTTT. Translating gives CASSLGGGGPVTEAFF. The full variable domain, rest sourced from reference TRBV28 and TRBJ1-1, is DVKVTQSSRYLVKRTGEKVFLECVQDMDHENMFWYRQDPGLGLRLIYFSYDVKMKEKGDIPEGYSVSREKKERFSLILESASTNQTSMYLCASSLGGGGPVTEAFFGQGTRLTVV.

V is TRBV5-1 and J is TRBJ2-1; D gene unclear. The germline gives CDR1 SGHRS, CDR2 YFSETQ. Trimming pared 1 base from V and 6 bases from J, leaving 8 bases between. This CDR3 contains 13 residues. CDR3 loop: CASSLIELNEQFF. In DNA, the CDR3 is TGCGCCAGCAGCTTGATCGAACTCAATGAGCAGTTCTTC. Full variable domain (remainder filled in from reference TRBV5-1 and TRBJ2-1): KAGVTQTPRYLIKTRGQQVTLSCSPISGHRSVSWYQQTPGQGLQFLFEYFSETQRNKGNFPGRFSGRQFSNSRSEMNVSTLELGDSALYLCASSLIELNEQFFGPGTRLTVL.

The chain's CDR3 is CASSFVSQQNYGYTF. DNA of the CDR3: TGTGCCAGCAGCTTCGTATCGCAACAGAACTATGGCTACACCTTC. V and J are TRBV7-2 and TRBJ1-2; D gene unclear. The CDR3 is 15 residues long. Germline lookup yields CDR1 SGHTA and CDR2 FQGNSA. Trimming removed 3 bases at V and 2 bases at J, with 13 bases between.

This chain uses TRBV3-1 (or the pseudogene TRBV3-2) with TRBJ1-1; D is uncertain. The CDR3 totals 13 residues. V lost 0 bases and J 5 bases, leaving 7 bases between the germline ends. From germline, CDR1 is LGHDT and CDR2 YNNKEL (reference sequence). This CDR3 is CASSQDLRTEAFF. CDR3 bases: TGTGCCAGCAGCCAAGACCTTCGTACTGAAGCTTTCTTT.

This chain links TRBV7-9 with TRBJ2-7; 7 positions agree with TRBD1. In germline, CDR1 is SEHNR, CDR2 FQNEAQ (reference sequence). V lost 3 bases, J lost 2 bases, and 1 base stayed unmatched. CDR3 length: 13 amino acids. The CDR3 sequence is CASSFGQAYEQYF. CDR3 bases: TGTGCCAGCAGCTTCGGACAGGCCTACGAGCAGTACTTC. The variable domain in full, completed from reference TRBV7-9 and TRBJ2-7, reads DTGVSQNPRHKITKRGQNVTFRCDPISEHNRLYWYRQTLGQGPEFLTYFQNEAQLEKSRLLSDRFSAERPKGSFSTLEIQRTEQGDSAMYLCASSFGQAYEQYFGPGTRLTVT.

The chain has TRBV5-4 and TRBJ1-5; 8 bases are a match to TRBD1. With 0 bases clipped from V and 3 bases from J, the junction kept 2 bases outside the gene matches. The CDR3 has 15 residues. The germline gives CDR1 SGHNT, CDR2 YYREEE (reference sequence). The CDR3 nucleotides read TGTGCCAGCAGCTTGGACAGGGGGGTCAATCAGCCCCAGCATTTT. The encoded protein is CASSLDRGVNQPQHF.

The chain is built from TRBV29-1 and TRBJ1-6; D is perhaps TRBD1 (5 bases). The CDR3 sequence is 13 residues long. Germline-derived CDR1 and CDR2 are SQVTM and ANQGSEA. V was clipped by 6 bases and J by 10 bases, with 16 bases between them. CDR3 sequence reads: CSVQGEENSPLHF. Here the CDR3 DNA reads TGCAGCGTCCAGGGTGAGGAGAACTCACCCCTCCACTTT. Full variable domain (remainder filled in from reference TRBV29-1 and TRBJ1-6): SAVISQKPSRDICQRGTSLTIQCQVDSQVTMMFWYRQQPGQSLTLIATANQGSEATYESGFVIDKFPISRPNLTFSTLTVSNMSPEDSSIYLCSVQGEENSPLHFGNGTRLTVT.

With respect to this clone: The junction shows a germline mismatch at one end, possibly a read error. The chain links TRBV7-7 to TRBJ2-3; a possible D gene is TRBD2 (6 bases). The germline V gene has CDR1 SSHAT and CDR2 FNYEAQ (reference sequence). The CDR3 is 15 amino acids. The CDR3 DNA reads as TGTGCTAGCAGCTTAGCGGCGGGGTCGGCAGATACGCAGTATTTT. This translates into CASSLAAGSADTQYF.

The chain employs TRBV13 and TRBJ2-5; tentatively, D is TRBD1 (5 bases). CDR1 and CDR2 from the germline V gene are PRHDT and FYEKMQ (reference sequence). The CDR3 spans 15 residues. V was trimmed by 2 bases and J by 2 bases, leaving 12 bases between them. The CDR3 loop is CASSLRAGFQETQYF. The CDR3 DNA reads TGTGCCAGCAGCTTAAGGGCAGGGTTTCAAGAGACCCAGTACTTC.

The rearrangement uses TRBV2 and TRBJ2-3; the D gene is possibly TRBD1 (6 bases). Germline assignment: CDR1 SNHLY and CDR2 FYNNEI. The CDR3 runs 13 residues. The ends were cut back, 6 bases at V and 3 bases at J, with 10 bases in the middle. CDR3 protein: CASRGRGTDTQYF. As DNA, the CDR3 is TGTGCCAGCAGGGGCAGGGGTACAGATACGCAGTATTTT.

V and J are TRBV4-2 and TRBJ1-5; no definite D call. The CDR3 consists of 12 residues. The V end was cut by 4 bases, the J end by 3 bases, with 4 bases between. Germline V gene sequence: CDR1 LGHNA, CDR2 YNFKEQ. The CDR3: CASSRANQPQHF. The CDR3 DNA follows: TGTGCCAGCAGCCGGGCCAATCAGCCCCAGCATTTT.

The chain joins TRBV28 to TRBJ1-1; TRBD1 aligns across 9 bases. The V gene's germline CDR1 is MDHEN and CDR2 SYDVKM. The CDR3 runs 21 residues. The V gene end was trimmed by 4 bases and the J gene end by 0 bases; junction bases not matched to a gene: 21. DNA of the CDR3: TGTGCCAGCAGTTCCCCCGGGACAGGGATTGGTTTTTTGATGCTGAACACTGAAGCTTTCTTT. It specifies CASSSPGTGIGFLMLNTEAFF.

The V call is TRBV6-6, the J call TRBJ2-3, with TRBD2 identical over 8 bases. In germline, CDR1 is MNHNY, CDR2 SVGAGI (reference sequence). The V segment lost 9 bases and the J segment 2 bases; nucleotides outside the gene matches: 1. The length of the CDR3 is 12 residues. The CDR3 region is CASSGDTDTQYF. CDR3 DNA sequence: TGTGCCAGTAGCGGGGACACAGATACGCAGTATTTT.

V and J are TRBV29-1 and TRBJ1-1, with D possibly matching TRBD1 (5 bases). The CDR3 loop spans 13 amino acids. CDR1 SQVTM and CDR2 ANQGSEA come from the germline V gene. Trimming took off 5 bases at V and 7 bases at J, with 17 bases between the two ends. The CDR3 nucleotides are TGCAGCGTTCTCGGGACTGGGCAAGGTGAAGCTTTCTTT. Its protein is CSVLGTGQGEAFF.

The chain recombines TRBV28 with TRBJ1-6; no definite D call. Trimming shortened V by 4 bases and J by 5 bases, and 3 bases separated the two germline ends. The germline gives CDR1 MDHEN, CDR2 SYDVKM. The CDR3 totals 12 residues. The CDR3 spells CASSSHNSPLHF. CDR3 nucleotides: TGTGCCAGCAGTTCTCATAATTCACCCCTCCACTTT.

This clone appeared a single time. The J gene is TRBJ1-6, the V gene TRBV6-6; D might be TRBD1 (6 bases). This CDR3 has 16 residues. Per the germline V gene, CDR1 is MNHNY and CDR2 is SVGAGI (reference sequence). The ends were cut back, 2 bases at V and 7 bases at J, with 15 bases in the middle. CDR3 residues: CASSYPRTGNNSPLHF. The DNA of the CDR3 is TGTGCCAGCAGTTACCCCCGTACAGGGAACAATTCACCCCTCCACTTT.

J is TRBJ1-1 and V is TRBV15; D remains ambiguous. The germline V gene has CDR1 LNHNV and CDR2 YYDKDF (reference sequence). This CDR3 is built from 13 residues. V gave up 7 bases and J gave up 1 base, with 10 bases separating them. CDR3 region: CATIGHRNTEAFF. CDR3 coding DNA: TGTGCCACCATCGGCCACAGGAACACTGAAGCTTTCTTT.

The chain has TRBV5-1 and TRBJ1-3; 8 bases align to TRBD1. This CDR3 has 17 amino acids. Germline CDR1 is SGHRS and CDR2 is YFSETQ. V lost 0 bases and J lost 0; bases outside the gene matches: 5. CDR3 residues: CASSLAGQALSGNTIYF. CDR3 nucleotide sequence: TGCGCCAGCAGCTTGGCGGGACAGGCCCTCTCTGGAAACACCATATATTTT. The full variable domain, in which reference TRBV5-1 and TRBJ1-3 provide the parts outside the CDR3, is KAGVTQTPRYLIKTRGQQVTLSCSPISGHRSVSWYQQTPGQGLQFLFEYFSETQRNKGNFPGRFSGRQFSNSRSEMNVSTLELGDSALYLCASSLAGQALSGNTIYFGEGSWLTVV.